One sample yielded the 30 T cell receptor beta chains listed below, sequenced in a study of T cell responses to AZD1222 COVID-19 vaccine. Method: immunoSEQ multiplex PCR; TCRdb's copy keeps in-frame clones and lacks some. The sample yields over 120,000 clones, around 90% seen once. The sample in question was peripheral blood, obtained on day 0 of AZD1222 vaccination. These receptors were obtained from an adult in good health.

The chain uses TRBV24-1 and TRBJ2-2; D not resolved. Trimming stripped 4 bases from V and 10 bases from J, with 9 bases between. Looked up from germline, CDR1 is KGHDR and CDR2 is SFDVKD. This CDR3 is 12 amino acids long. The CDR3 nucleotides read TGTGCCACCAGTGAGCCCGCCTCGGAGCTGTTTTTT. This codes for CATSEPASELFF.

This rearrangement joins TRBV7-2 to TRBJ1-4; perhaps TRBD1 as D (5 bases). Germline CDR1 SGHTA, CDR2 FQGNSA. CDR3 length equals 16 residues. The V and J ends lost 2 bases and 2 bases respectively, with 12 bases between them. Written as DNA, the CDR3 is TGTGCCAGCAGCTTAAGGCAGGGCGCGACTAATGAAAAACTGTTTTTT. It encodes CASSLRQGATNEKLFF.

The V and J genes are TRBV27 and TRBJ1-6; no clear D gene. Trimming shortened V by 7 bases and J by 4 bases, and 8 bases separated the two germline ends. The germline V gene has CDR1 MNHEY and CDR2 SMNVEV (reference sequence). This CDR3 spans 13 amino acids. The CDR3 coding sequence is TGTGCCAGCACCCTCGGATATAATTCACCCCTCCACTTT. Its translation: CASTLGYNSPLHF.

The rearrangement links TRBV6-5 to TRBJ1-1; 8 nucleotides match TRBD1. Germline V gene sequence: CDR1 MNHEY, CDR2 SVGAGI. The CDR3 runs to 13 residues. V lost 2 bases to trimming and J lost 8 bases; unmatched junction nucleotides: 4. The CDR3 bases are TGTGCCAGCAGTTACCCCGGACAGGGAGAAGCTTTCTTT. As protein: CASSYPGQGEAFF.

This clone has a single count. The chain employs TRBV3-1 (or the pseudogene TRBV3-2) and TRBJ1-6, with D perhaps matching TRBD1 (6 bases). This CDR3 is 17 amino acids long. V gave up 4 bases and J gave up 0 bases, with 13 bases separating them. Germline V gene data show CDR1 as LGHDT and CDR2 as YNNKEL (reference sequence). The CDR3 is CASSPRADSSYNSPLHF. DNA of the CDR3: TGTGCCAGCAGCCCCAGGGCGGACAGCTCCTATAATTCACCCCTCCACTTT.

J is TRBJ1-2 and V is TRBV6-5, with D tentatively TRBD1 (5 bases). CDR1 and CDR2 from the germline V gene are MNHEY and SVGAGI. The CDR3 is 13 residues long. V dropped 5 bases and J dropped 8 bases, with 15 bases sitting between them. The CDR3 nucleotides are TGTGCCAGCAGTCCCCCCGGGACGGAAGGCTACACCTTC. It translates to CASSPPGTEGYTF.

The V and J genes are TRBV10-3 and TRBJ1-2, with a tentative D call TRBD1 (5 bases). CDR1 is ENHRY, CDR2 SYGVKD, per germline. The V end lost 7 bases, the J end lost 3 bases, and 15 bases lay between the germline ends. The CDR3 loop spans 14 amino acids. Here the CDR3 reads CAITRDGLDYGYTF. CDR3 nucleotides: TGTGCCATCACGAGGGACGGACTTGACTATGGCTACACCTTC.

This chain uses TRBV5-1 with TRBJ2-3, with unresolved D. Trimming left V 0 bases short and J 2 bases short, with 13 bases between. Germline values: CDR1 SGHRS, CDR2 YFSETQ. The length of the CDR3 is 16 residues. The CDR3 nucleotides read TGCGCCAGCAGCTTGGCCGTAGGAGAGAACACAGATACGCAGTATTTT. Translating it yields CASSLAVGENTDTQYF. Together with reference TRBV5-1 and TRBJ2-3, the CDR3 gives the full variable domain: KAGVTQTPRYLIKTRGQQVTLSCSPISGHRSVSWYQQTPGQGLQFLFEYFSETQRNKGNFPGRFSGRQFSNSRSEMNVSTLELGDSALYLCASSLAVGENTDTQYFGPGTRLTVL.

The gene calls are TRBV4-3 and TRBJ2-7; TRBD2 agrees at 7 bases. V shed 5 bases, J shed 3 bases, and the junction held 16 bases outside the gene matches. The CDR3 runs 17 residues. Germline-derived CDR1 and CDR2 are LGHNA and YSLEER. The CDR3 region has the DNA TGCGCCAGCAGCGAAAATGCGTTTGCGGGGGACTTCTACGAGCAGTACTTC. This encodes CASSENAFAGDFYEQYF.

Only a few counts were recorded for this clone. This chain connects TRBV18 to TRBJ2-7; tentatively, D is TRBD2 (7 bases). The V end lost 6 bases, the J end lost 2 bases, and 20 bases lay between the germline ends. The CDR3 runs 16 residues. The germline V gene has CDR1 KGHSH and CDR2 LQKENI. The CDR3 is CASSPSPGRGTYEQYF. The CDR3 DNA reads TGTGCCAGCTCGCCCTCCCCAGGGAGGGGGACCTACGAGCAGTACTTC.

The genes are TRBV6-5 and TRBJ1-1; D is possibly TRBD1 (6 bases). Germline CDR1 and CDR2: MNHEY and SVGAGI. The CDR3 loop spans 13 amino acids. V lost 6 bases and J 6 bases, leaving 14 bases between the germline ends. CDR3 coding DNA: TGTGCCAGCAGACAGGGTCAGAGGGCTGAAGCTTTCTTT. Its translation: CASRQGQRAEAFF.

In nucleotides, the CDR3 is TGCGCCAGCAGCTTGGTCGTGTATGCGGGGACGTCTAATTCACCCCTCCACTTT. This gives the protein CASSLVVYAGTSNSPLHF. The rearrangement uses TRBV5-1 and TRBJ1-6; tentatively, D is TRBD1 (5 bases). V lost 0 bases to trimming and J lost 6 bases, with 19 bases between them. CDR3 length equals 18 residues. Per germline, CDR1 SGHRS and CDR2 YFSETQ.

The gene calls are TRBV6-2 or TRBV6-3 and TRBJ1-5; 11 bases are shared with TRBD1. The CDR3 length is 15 residues. CDR1 and CDR2 from the germline V gene are MNHEY and SVGEGT. Germline trimming cut 4 bases from V and 7 bases from J; bases unmatched to any gene: 6. The CDR3 loop is CASSSGQGGRQPQHF. The CDR3 DNA reads as TGTGCCAGCAGTTCGGGACAGGGGGGTCGGCAGCCCCAGCATTTT.

The CDR3 loop is CASTNRGFYGYTF. The CDR3 DNA sequence: TGTGCCAGTACCAATCGGGGATTCTATGGCTACACCTTC. V gene TRBV19 combines with J gene TRBJ1-2; no clear D. The length of the CDR3 is 13 residues. From germline, CDR1 is LNHDA and CDR2 SQIVND (reference sequence). The germline V and J ends were trimmed by 7 bases and 4 bases, with 13 bases remaining between them.

V usage is TRBV14 and J usage is TRBJ1-2; possibly TRBD1 for D (5 bases). The CDR3 length is 14 residues. V was trimmed by 3 bases and J by 6 bases, leaving 14 bases between them. Per the germline V gene, CDR1 is SGHDN and CDR2 is FVKESK. The CDR3: CASSQARQGHGYTF. CDR3 sequence (DNA): TGTGCCAGCAGCCAGGCCCGCCAGGGCCATGGCTACACCTTC.

The V call is TRBV7-9, the J call TRBJ2-7, with D possibly TRBD2 on 5 matching bases. Deletions cut 1 base from V and 1 base from J, with 14 bases between. The germline V gene has CDR1 SEHNR and CDR2 FQNEAQ (reference sequence). The CDR3 spans 16 residues. CDR3 DNA: TGTGCCAGCAGCTTAGGCTCCCTGCGGGCTTCCTACGAGCAGTACTTC. It encodes CASSLGSLRASYEQYF.

The chain has TRBV7-9 and TRBJ1-6, with 8 bases matching TRBD1. With 2 bases clipped from V and 7 bases from J, the junction kept 7 bases outside the gene matches. From germline, CDR1 is SEHNR and CDR2 FQNEAQ (reference sequence). This CDR3 contains 16 residues. The DNA for the CDR3 is TGTGCCAGCAGCTTACCTCGGACAGGGAAAAATTCACCCCTCCACTTT. It yields the protein CASSLPRTGKNSPLHF.

This clone was counted once. V gene TRBV5-8 combines with J gene TRBJ1-1; no definite D call. CDR1 is SGHTS, CDR2 YDEGEE, per germline. With 4 bases removed from V and 11 bases from J, the gap between germline ends came to 18 bases. This CDR3 has 13 residues. CDR3 DNA sequence: TGTGCCAGCAGCCTCCTTGTATCTTCGGAGGCTTTCTTT. The encoded protein is CASSLLVSSEAFF.

The chain carries TRBV15 and TRBJ2-5; D tentatively fits TRBD1 or TRBD2 (5 bases each). This CDR3 comprises 16 residues. The V and J ends lost 1 base and 5 bases respectively, with 17 bases between them. Germline V CDR1 and CDR2: LNHNV, YYDKDF (reference sequence). The CDR3 here is CATSRVLGPLEETQYF. The CDR3 DNA is TGTGCCACCAGCAGAGTATTGGGACCCCTCGAGGAGACCCAGTACTTC.

The table lists this clone with a count of one. The chain has TRBV5-1 and TRBJ2-7; TRBD1 matches 9 bases. The CDR3 is 15 residues long. The ends lost 2 bases at V and 3 bases at J; junction bases unmatched: 6. Germline CDR1 and CDR2: SGHRS and YFSETQ. The CDR3 bases are TGCGCCAGCAGCTTACCCGGGACAGGGCTCTACGAGCAGTACTTC. Translated, it gives CASSLPGTGLYEQYF.

This chain joins TRBV5-1 and TRBJ1-5, with D perhaps matching TRBD1 (6 bases). The germline V gene has CDR1 SGHRS and CDR2 YFSETQ. V lost 3 bases to trimming and J lost 9 bases, with 16 bases between them. There are 14 residues in the CDR3. The CDR3 is CASSSEGGSGPQHF. As DNA, the CDR3 is TGCGCCAGCAGCTCCGAGGGGGGGTCAGGGCCCCAGCATTTT.

The genes are TRBV5-6 and TRBJ2-7, with TRBD2 as a possible D gene (5 bases). The V gene lost 2 bases and the J gene lost 0 bases, with 12 bases spanning the gap. This CDR3 has 15 residues. CDR1 is SGHDT, CDR2 YYEEEE, per germline. CDR3 sequence reads: CASSFGDWGSYEQYF. The DNA for the CDR3 is TGTGCCAGCAGCTTCGGGGATTGGGGCTCCTACGAGCAGTACTTC.

J is TRBJ2-7 and V is TRBV7-2; 7 bases align to TRBD1. The CDR3 runs 14 residues. Germline-derived CDR1 and CDR2 are SGHTA and FQGNSA. J was trimmed by 5 bases and V by 2 bases; bases with no gene match: 6. CDR3 sequence: CASSLQGVIDEQYF. Written as DNA, the CDR3 is TGTGCCAGCAGCTTACAGGGGGTTATCGACGAGCAGTACTTC.

The rearrangement joins TRBV5-4 to TRBJ2-7, with TRBD1 identical over 9 bases. Germline values: CDR1 SGHNT, CDR2 YYREEE (reference sequence). CDR3 length: 14 residues. The V gene end was trimmed by 4 bases and the J gene end by 4 bases; junction bases not matched to a gene: 6. CDR3 nucleotides: TGTGCCAGCAGCCTCAAGGGACAGGGATACGAGCAGTACTTC. It encodes CASSLKGQGYEQYF.

The V gene is TRBV19, the J gene TRBJ2-7, with 7 nucleotides matching TRBD1. V was clipped by 5 bases and J by 2 bases; unmatched bases: 9. Germline assignment: CDR1 LNHDA and CDR2 SQIVND (reference sequence). The CDR3 extends over 15 amino acids. The CDR3 protein is CASSLSWDSTYEQYF. The CDR3 DNA reads as TGTGCCAGTAGTCTCAGCTGGGACAGCACCTACGAGCAGTACTTC.

The chain is built from TRBV6-5 and TRBJ2-1; TRBD2 agrees at 9 bases. V lost 7 bases to trimming and J lost 4 bases; unmatched junction nucleotides: 5. CDR3 length: 14 amino acids. From germline, CDR1 is MNHEY and CDR2 SVGAGI. The CDR3 here is CASKSGGSYNEQFF. The CDR3 nucleotides read TGTGCCAGCAAAAGCGGGGGGTCATACAATGAGCAGTTCTTC.

This rearrangement joins TRBV12-3 or TRBV12-4 to TRBJ2-5; TRBD1 agrees at 7 bases. CDR3 length: 13 amino acids. After removal of 0 bases from V and 5 bases from J, the junction contained 0 bases not matched to a gene. The CDR3 DNA is TGTGCCAGCAGTTTAGCGACAGGGGAGACCCAGTACTTC. This gives the protein CASSLATGETQYF.

This chain uses TRBV7-2 with TRBJ1-2, with D unclear. V lost 1 base and J 8 bases, leaving 11 bases between the germline ends. Germline V CDR1 and CDR2: SGHTA, FQGNSA. This CDR3 region has 13 residues. This CDR3 reads CASSLGGYEGYTF. In DNA, the CDR3 is TGTGCCAGCAGCTTAGGAGGTTACGAGGGCTACACCTTC.

This clone was observed a single time. CDR3 sequence reads: CSVVGENYGYTF. CDR3 sequence (DNA): TGCAGCGTTGTTGGGGAAAACTATGGCTACACCTTC. This chain joins TRBV29-1 and TRBJ1-2, with no clear D. The CDR3 length is 12 residues. CDR1 and CDR2 from the germline V gene are SQVTM and ANQGSEA. V dropped 4 bases and J dropped 2 bases, with 8 bases sitting between them.

The chain employs TRBV5-1 and TRBJ1-2; 8 bases are shared with TRBD1. This CDR3 comprises 14 residues. Trimming took 4 bases from V and 5 from J; bases not matched to a gene: 7. Germline V gene data show CDR1 as SGHRS and CDR2 as YFSETQ. CDR3 residues: CASSVGQGGYGYTF. The CDR3 coding sequence is TGCGCCAGCAGCGTCGGACAGGGTGGATATGGCTACACCTTC. Using reference TRBV5-1 and TRBJ1-2 for the parts outside the CDR3, the full variable domain is KAGVTQTPRYLIKTRGQQVTLSCSPISGHRSVSWYQQTPGQGLQFLFEYFSETQRNKGNFPGRFSGRQFSNSRSEMNVSTLELGDSALYLCASSVGQGGYGYTFGSGTRLTVV.